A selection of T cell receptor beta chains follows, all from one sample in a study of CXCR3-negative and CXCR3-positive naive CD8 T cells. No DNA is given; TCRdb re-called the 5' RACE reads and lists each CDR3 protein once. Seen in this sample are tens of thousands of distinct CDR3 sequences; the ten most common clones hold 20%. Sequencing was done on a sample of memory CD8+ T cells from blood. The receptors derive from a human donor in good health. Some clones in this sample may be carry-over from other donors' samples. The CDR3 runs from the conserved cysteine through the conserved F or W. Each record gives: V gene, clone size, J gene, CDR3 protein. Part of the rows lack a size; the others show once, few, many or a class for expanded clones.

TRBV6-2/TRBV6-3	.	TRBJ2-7	CASNPVQGVISYEQYF
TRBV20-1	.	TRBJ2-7	CSARDLRDYEQYF
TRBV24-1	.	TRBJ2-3	CATSDTTGTDTQYF
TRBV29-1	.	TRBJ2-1	CSGGQGAPLFNEQFF
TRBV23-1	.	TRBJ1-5	CASSHPPGPGTHSNQPQHF
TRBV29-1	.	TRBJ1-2	CSVEDRENYGYTF
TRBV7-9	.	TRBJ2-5	CASSPTGTRNQLTQYF
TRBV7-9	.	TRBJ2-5	CASRWTEPTGTQYF
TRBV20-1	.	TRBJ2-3	CSARDGGSFNGAERGPTDTQYF
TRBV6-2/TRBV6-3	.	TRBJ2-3	CASSLTDTQYF
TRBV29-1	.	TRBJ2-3	CSVPVGQQEVYF
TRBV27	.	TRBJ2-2	CASSPTWTGELFF
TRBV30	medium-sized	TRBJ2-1	CAWSVGGKDYNEQFF
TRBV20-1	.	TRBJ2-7	CSARDQGGLNEQYF
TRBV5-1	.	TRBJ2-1	CASMPGLADNEQFF
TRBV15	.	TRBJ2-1	CATSRNSYNEQFF
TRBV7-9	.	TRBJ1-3	CASSSLLLQGMGNTIYF
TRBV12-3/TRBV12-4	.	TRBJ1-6	CASSLVGYNSPLHF
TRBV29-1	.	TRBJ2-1	CSVPTGGAYNEQFF
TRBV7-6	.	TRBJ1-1	CASSPSGALRMNTEAFF
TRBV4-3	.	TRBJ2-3	CASSQGTVRGADTQYF
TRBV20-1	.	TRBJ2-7	CSASGQGPYEQYF
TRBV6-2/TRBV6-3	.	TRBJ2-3	CASSYSETNTDTQYF
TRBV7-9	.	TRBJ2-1	CASSLPGSAINEQFF
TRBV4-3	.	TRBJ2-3	CASSQVRGRGEDTQYF
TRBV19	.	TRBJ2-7	CASSNRGGLREQYF
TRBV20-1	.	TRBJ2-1	CSARDVSGPASGNEQFF
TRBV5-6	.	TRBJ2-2	CASSLVAGVVTGELFF
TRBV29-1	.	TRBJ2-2	CSVETGGLNTGELFF
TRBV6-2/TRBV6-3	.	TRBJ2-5	CASLTGTGEAETQYF
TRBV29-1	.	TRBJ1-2	CSVDQTGDYGYTF
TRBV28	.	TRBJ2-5	CASSLAGTSGAETQYF
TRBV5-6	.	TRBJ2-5	CASSLDETQYF
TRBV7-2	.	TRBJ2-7	CASSLVVGQGYEQYF
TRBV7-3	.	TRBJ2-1	CASTEGGYNEQFF
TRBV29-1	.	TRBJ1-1	CSVVANTEAFF
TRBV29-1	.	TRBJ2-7	CSVGQGGFYEQYF
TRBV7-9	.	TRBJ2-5	CASSFAMGRETQYF
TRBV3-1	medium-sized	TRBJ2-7	CASPRRDSSYEQYF
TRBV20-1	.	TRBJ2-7	CSAPRSGLAGDSAHSSYEQYF
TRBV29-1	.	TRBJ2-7	CSVEDRDRSSYEQYF
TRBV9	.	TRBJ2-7	CASSVVAGPYEQYF